These 7 T cell receptor beta chains originate from one sample sequenced in a study of blood T cell repertoires in COVID-19. Only in-frame clones appear in the TCRdb table, and some are missing; sequencing was by immunoSEQ multiplex PCR. The table has some 300,000 clones, around 87% seen once. The sequenced sample consisted of PBMCs or T cells enriched from blood (not recorded which). Receptors were obtained from a woman between 18 and 30 years old with acute COVID-19.

The chain couples TRBV7-3 to TRBJ2-1; 9 bases map to TRBD2. Germline trimming cut 4 bases from V and 2 bases from J; bases unmatched to any gene: 3. CDR1 and CDR2 from the germline V gene are SGHTA and FQGTGA. The CDR3 sequence is 15 residues long. The CDR3 DNA reads as TGTGCCAGCAGCTCTAGCGGGATGACCTACAATGAGCAGTTCTTC. It codes for CASSSSGMTYNEQFF.

This chain joins TRBV27 and TRBJ1-2; D might be TRBD1 (5 bases). Per the germline V gene, CDR1 is MNHEY and CDR2 is SMNVEV (reference sequence). The CDR3 consists of 14 residues. V was pared by 6 bases and J by 8 bases, with 19 bases between. The chain's CDR3 is CASSVERQGSGYTF. CDR3 nucleotide sequence: TGTGCCAGCAGCGTTGAGAGGCAGGGTTCCGGCTACACCTTC.

CDR3: CASSQLGQGFYEQYF. In DNA form, the CDR3 reads TGTGCCAGCAGCCAACTCGGACAGGGGTTCTACGAGCAGTACTTC. The genes are TRBV3-1 (or the pseudogene TRBV3-2) and TRBJ2-7; TRBD1 aligns across 9 bases. Germline V gene lookup returns CDR1 LGHDT and CDR2 YNNKEL (reference sequence). After removal of 2 bases from V and 3 bases from J, the junction contained 5 bases not matched to a gene. The CDR3 extends over 15 amino acids.

Of note for this clone: At one end the junction does not follow the germline gene, possibly because of a read error. V gene TRBV28 combines with J gene TRBJ1-2, with D uncertain. Germline values: CDR1 MDHEN, CDR2 SYDVKM. The CDR3 contains 15 residues. The CDR3 nucleotides are TGTGCCAGCAGCAGAACGCGACTGGGTCAGCCTCTTTGGGTCTTC. Residues: CASSRTRLGQPLWVF.

This chain links TRBV19 with TRBJ2-7; 10 bases align to TRBD1. Germline V gene sequence: CDR1 LNHDA, CDR2 SQIVND (reference sequence). The CDR3 loop spans 19 amino acids. V shed 5 bases, J shed 2 bases, and the junction held 18 bases outside the gene matches. For the CDR3, the DNA is TGTGCCAGTAGTCCTCGCGGGGGGATCGACAGGGGGCGTCCCTACGAGCAGTACTTC. Translated: CASSPRGGIDRGRPYEQYF.

V and J are TRBV11-3 and TRBJ2-7; 7 bases are shared with TRBD2. Germline V gives CDR1 SGHNT, CDR2 YENEEA. The V segment lost 5 bases and the J segment 3 bases; nucleotides outside the gene matches: 13. The CDR3 covers 16 residues. Here the CDR3 reads CASSPLAGAGFYEQYF. The DNA of the CDR3 is TGTGCCAGCAGCCCCCTCGCGGGAGCCGGTTTCTACGAGCAGTACTTC.

In this sample, this clone turned up once. The V and J genes are TRBV28 and TRBJ2-1; 7 nucleotides align to TRBD2. Germline V gene data show CDR1 as MDHEN and CDR2 as SYDVKM. Trimming cost V 2 bases and J 6 bases; bases outside gene matches: 7. CDR3 size: 15 residues. DNA of the CDR3: TGTGCCAGCAGTTTAACCAGCGGGGTACCCAATGAGCAGTTCTTC. Translated: CASSLTSGVPNEQFF.